This T cell receptor (beta chain) is drawn from a study of T-cell memory formation after mild COVID-19. V shed 8 bases and J shed 7 bases, with 14 bases lying between them. The germline V gene encodes CDR1 MNHEY and CDR2 SVGEGT. The CDR3 is made up of 12 amino acids. TCRdb redid the calling of the 5' RACE reads with MiXCR, one entry per CDR3 protein. This table holds 580,000 or so distinct CDR3 sequences, approximately 15% found once. This chain connects TRBV6-2 or TRBV6-3 to TRBJ2-5, with D perhaps being TRBD1 or TRBD2 (5 bases each). This TCR derives from an adult woman who had mild COVID-19 (a few samples of this study predate the infection). Cell type and time point are not known. The specimen was PBMCs or a T cell subset sorted from them (not recorded which). Here the CDR3 DNA reads TGTGCCAGCTCCGACAGCGCGGGGACCCAGTACTTC. It codes for CASSDSAGTQYF.